The 8 T cell receptor beta chains listed next were all sequenced from one sample in a study of OX40 agonist ivuxolimab in advanced cancers. The method was immunoSEQ multiplex PCR; TCRdb's version includes in-frame clones alone and lacks a portion of them. The sample holds 70,000 to 90,000 clones, about 92% seen once. The sequenced sample was CD4+ or CD8+ T cells sorted from blood, obtained in a trial of the OX40 agonist ivuxolimab. These receptors originate from an adult with an advanced solid tumor such as melanoma, head and neck, liver or kidney cancer.

This clone appeared once. This rearrangement joins TRBV6-6 to TRBJ2-1; the D call may be TRBD1 or TRBD2 (6 bases each). V lost 7 bases, J lost 7 bases, and 14 bases lay in between. Germline CDR1 reads MNHNY; CDR2 reads SVGAGI (reference sequence). The CDR3 extends over 13 amino acids. The CDR3 DNA reads as TGTGCCAGCATGGGGGGCCGAGGTAATGAGCAGTTCTTC. Residues: CASMGGRGNEQFF.

The chain combines TRBV14 with TRBJ1-5, with 9 bases identical to TRBD1. The CDR3 has 17 residues. Germline lookup yields CDR1 SGHDN and CDR2 FVKESK. After removal of 0 bases from V and 0 bases from J, the junction contained 3 bases not matched to a gene. The CDR3 loop reads CASSQERDRASNQPQHF. The CDR3 DNA reads as TGTGCCAGCAGCCAAGAGCGGGACAGGGCTAGCAATCAGCCCCAGCATTTT.

The chain recombines TRBV28 with TRBJ2-1; D possibly corresponds to TRBD1 (5 bases). V was trimmed by 6 bases and J by 7 bases, leaving 13 bases between them. The CDR3 loop spans 13 amino acids. CDR1 is MDHEN, CDR2 SYDVKM, per germline. The CDR3 region is CASRSLGVNEQFF. The DNA of the CDR3 is TGTGCCAGCAGATCCCTAGGGGTGAATGAGCAGTTCTTC.

This chain joins TRBV19 and TRBJ1-2; D is perhaps TRBD1 (6 bases). The CDR3 loop spans 15 amino acids. The V gene's germline CDR1 is LNHDA and CDR2 SQIVND (reference sequence). V was pared by 4 bases and J by 4 bases, with 16 bases between. This CDR3 reads CASSKTGAFGYGYTF. The CDR3 nucleotides are TGTGCCAGTAGTAAGACAGGCGCTTTCGGCTATGGCTACACCTTC.

This clone has a single count. This rearrangement joins TRBV4-3 to TRBJ2-3, with D hard to call. This CDR3 is built from 14 residues. V was trimmed by 0 bases and J by 4 bases, leaving 8 bases between them. Germline V gives CDR1 LGHNA, CDR2 YSLEER. This CDR3 reads CASSQEVVSDTQYF. The CDR3 region has the DNA TGCGCCAGCAGCCAAGAGGTAGTTTCAGATACGCAGTATTTT.

This chain links TRBV5-1 with TRBJ2-5; D is uncertain. Germline CDR1 SGHRS, CDR2 YFSETQ. CDR3 length: 14 amino acids. V lost 1 base and J 5 bases, leaving 12 bases between the germline ends. CDR3 protein: CASSLQGPQETQYF. The CDR3 coding sequence is TGCGCCAGCAGCTTGCAAGGACCTCAGGAGACCCAGTACTTC. Drawing the rest from reference TRBV5-1 and TRBJ2-5, the complete variable domain is KAGVTQTPRYLIKTRGQQVTLSCSPISGHRSVSWYQQTPGQGLQFLFEYFSETQRNKGNFPGRFSGRQFSNSRSEMNVSTLELGDSALYLCASSLQGPQETQYFGPGTRLLVL.

The V call is TRBV19, the J call TRBJ2-7; D not certain. V lost 3 bases, J lost 3 bases, and 12 bases lay in between. Germline-derived CDR1 and CDR2 are LNHDA and SQIVND (reference sequence). The CDR3 extends over 14 amino acids. The CDR3 region is CASSIPGPNYEQYF. In DNA, the CDR3 is TGTGCCAGTAGTATCCCGGGCCCGAACTACGAGCAGTACTTC.

V and J are TRBV7-2 and TRBJ1-2; no firm D call. Between the trimmed V and J ends, which lost 0 bases and 10 bases, there was a span of 9 bases. The germline gives CDR1 SGHTA, CDR2 FQGNSA. CDR3 length: 12 amino acids. CDR3: CASSLAAPSYTF. The CDR3 DNA is TGTGCCAGCAGCTTAGCGGCTCCCTCCTACACCTTC.